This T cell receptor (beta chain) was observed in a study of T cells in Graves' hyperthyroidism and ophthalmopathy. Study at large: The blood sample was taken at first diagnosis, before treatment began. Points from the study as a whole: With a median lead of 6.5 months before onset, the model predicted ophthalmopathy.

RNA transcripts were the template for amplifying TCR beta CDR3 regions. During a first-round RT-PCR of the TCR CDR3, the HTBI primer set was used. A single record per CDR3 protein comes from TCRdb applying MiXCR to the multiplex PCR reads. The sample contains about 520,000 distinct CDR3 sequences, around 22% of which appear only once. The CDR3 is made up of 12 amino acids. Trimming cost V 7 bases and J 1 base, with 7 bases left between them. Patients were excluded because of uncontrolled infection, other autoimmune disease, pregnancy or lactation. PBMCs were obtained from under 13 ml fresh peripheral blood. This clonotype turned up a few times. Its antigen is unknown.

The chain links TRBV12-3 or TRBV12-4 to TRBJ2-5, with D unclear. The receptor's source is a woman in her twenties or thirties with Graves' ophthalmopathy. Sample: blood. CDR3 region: CASTLGQETQYF. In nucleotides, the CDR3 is TGTGCCAGCACCCTCGGCCAAGAGACCCAGTACTTC.